The sequence of this T cell receptor (beta chain) was determined in a study of radiation and T cells in renal cell carcinoma. As for time point: blood 2 weeks post-SBRT. The treatment: 15 Gy SBRT to primary tumor, nephrectomy 4 weeks later. Only in-frame clones appear in the TCRdb table, and some are missing; sequencing was by immunoSEQ multiplex PCR. The sample yields 100,000 to 150,000 clones, around 90% seen once. Between the trimmed V and J ends, which lost 3 bases and 8 bases, there was a span of 16 bases. Germline assignment: CDR1 LNHDA and CDR2 SQIVND (reference sequence). This CDR3 is 15 amino acids long.

The chain carries TRBV19 and TRBJ1-4; D is possibly TRBD1 (5 bases). The TCR comes from a woman aged 70-85 years with renal cell carcinoma. This sample comprised blood, obtained from a patient whose treatment included radiotherapy and nephrectomy. CDR3 loop: CASSIPSRDGEKLFF. CDR3 DNA: TGTGCCAGTAGTATCCCATCCAGGGATGGAGAAAAACTGTTTTTT.